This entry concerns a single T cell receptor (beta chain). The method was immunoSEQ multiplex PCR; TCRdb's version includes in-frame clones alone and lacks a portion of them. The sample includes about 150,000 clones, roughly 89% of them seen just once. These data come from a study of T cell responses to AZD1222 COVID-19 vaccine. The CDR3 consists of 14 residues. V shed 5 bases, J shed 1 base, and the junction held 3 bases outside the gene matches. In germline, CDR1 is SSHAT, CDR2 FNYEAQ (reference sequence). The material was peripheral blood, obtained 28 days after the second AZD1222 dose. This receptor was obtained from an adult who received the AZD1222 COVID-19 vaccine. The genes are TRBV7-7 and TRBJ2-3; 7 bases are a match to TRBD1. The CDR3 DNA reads TGTGCCAGCAGCCCAGACAGGGGCACAGATACGCAGTATTTT. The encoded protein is CASSPDRGTDTQYF.